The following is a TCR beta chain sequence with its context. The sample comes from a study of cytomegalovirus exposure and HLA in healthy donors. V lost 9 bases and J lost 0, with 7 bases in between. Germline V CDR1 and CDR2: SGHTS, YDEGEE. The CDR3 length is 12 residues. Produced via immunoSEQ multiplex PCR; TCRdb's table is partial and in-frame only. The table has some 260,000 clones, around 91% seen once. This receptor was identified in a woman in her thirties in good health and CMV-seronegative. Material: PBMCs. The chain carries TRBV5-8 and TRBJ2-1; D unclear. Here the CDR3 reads CATRSSYNEQFF. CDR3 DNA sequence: TGTGCCACCAGGAGCTCCTACAATGAGCAGTTCTTC.